What follows is one T cell receptor (beta chain) and its context. In germline, CDR1 is WNHNN, CDR2 SYGVQD (reference sequence). The germline V and J ends were trimmed by 3 bases and 6 bases, with 9 bases remaining between them. The CDR3 length is 13 residues. The sample belongs to a study of blood T cell repertoires in COVID-19. Study at large: Cohort 3 recovered donors had two negative PCRs, clearance, or symptom resolution. T cells, B-cell-depleted T cells, or PBMCs provided the cDNA or gDNA that served as material.

As handled by the study authors: Estimated nucleated cell counts came from reference gene primer amplification. Method: immunoSEQ multiplex PCR; TCRdb's copy keeps in-frame clones and lacks some. Clone size and the V and J calls come from that table; the DNA yielded D and trimming. The sample holds 200,000 to 250,000 clones; roughly 87% are singletons and the top ten take roughly 7.2%. This TCR was sampled from a man aged 25 to 40 in a cohort exposed to, infected with or recovered from COVID-19 (not recorded which). The sequenced sample was PBMCs or T cells enriched from blood (not recorded which). V usage is TRBV10-1 and J usage is TRBJ1-5; no reliable D call. The CDR3 region is CASSEGVTQPQHF. The CDR3 nucleotides read TGCGCCAGCAGTGAAGGAGTCACTCAGCCCCAGCATTTT.